These 25 T cell receptor beta chains share one sample of origin, sequenced in a study of control samples from healthy donors and cancer patients. Sequencing used immunoSEQ multiplex PCR; TCRdb keeps in-frame clones, though not all of them. The table has more than 85,000 clones, roughly 80% seen once; the top ten hold 30% to 40%. Material: PBMCs. The receptors shown here come from a man aged 65 to 79 with lung cancer.

The V call is TRBV28, the J call TRBJ2-7; 7 bases match TRBD1. With 5 bases clipped from V and 3 bases from J, the junction kept 7 bases outside the gene matches. Looked up from germline, CDR1 is MDHEN and CDR2 is SYDVKM. The CDR3 extends over 14 amino acids. In DNA form, the CDR3 reads TGTGCCAGCAGTCCTCTCGACAGGGACTACGAGCAGTACTTC. Its translation is CASSPLDRDYEQYF.

Comments on this clone: One end of the junction does not line up with germline, which may come from a read error. The chain employs TRBV30 and TRBJ1-1, with no clear D. This CDR3 region has 12 residues. Germline V gene sequence: CDR1 GTSNPN, CDR2 SVGIG (reference sequence). CDR3 sequence reads: CAWSVMKTEAFF. CDR3 DNA sequence: TGTGCCTGGAGTGTAATGAAAACTGAAGCTTTCTTT. The full variable domain, with the rest looked up from reference TRBV30 and TRBJ1-1, is SQTIHQWPATLVQPVGSPLSLECTVEGTSNPNLYWYRQAAGRGLQLLFYSVGIGQISSEVPQNLSASRPQDRQFILSSKKLLLSDSGFYLCAWSVMKTEAFFGQGTRLTVV.

The CDR3 here is CASSNRQSFGYTF. In DNA, the CDR3 is TGCGCCAGCAGTAACAGACAGTCGTTCGGCTACACCTTC. The chain recombines TRBV10-1 with TRBJ1-2, with D possibly matching TRBD1 (5 bases). The V gene lost 5 bases and the J gene lost 8 bases, with 15 bases spanning the gap. CDR3 length: 13 residues. Germline V CDR1 and CDR2: WNHNN, SYGVQD (reference sequence).

The V call is TRBV28, the J call TRBJ1-2, with D perhaps matching TRBD1 (5 bases). Germline V gives CDR1 MDHEN, CDR2 SYDVKM. Trimming stripped 6 bases from V and 8 bases from J, with 22 bases between. The CDR3 extends over 15 amino acids. CDR3 coding DNA: TGTGCCAGCAGCCCCACGGGGCAGGGCAAGGGAGGCTACACCTTC. Translated: CASSPTGQGKGGYTF.

The rearrangement links TRBV7-3 to TRBJ2-1; 13 bases agree with TRBD2. In germline, CDR1 is SGHTA, CDR2 FQGTGA. V shed 0 bases and J 9 bases; nucleotides not matched to a gene: 5. The CDR3 spans 16 residues. In DNA, the CDR3 is TGTGCCAGCAGCTTAACGGCGACTAGCGGGGGGAGTGAGCAGTTCTTC. Translating gives CASSLTATSGGSEQFF.

This chain uses TRBV10-2 with TRBJ2-2; TRBD2 matches 8 bases. Losses at the gene ends were 1 base for V and 4 bases for J; bases not matched to a gene: 5. The CDR3 is made up of 16 amino acids. Germline V gene sequence: CDR1 WSHSY, CDR2 SAAADI. Here the CDR3 reads CASSEFAGGPTGELFF. The CDR3 coding sequence is TGCGCCAGCAGTGAGTTTGCGGGGGGCCCCACCGGGGAGCTGTTTTTT.

CDR3 loop: CASSQREGYEQYF. CDR3 in DNA: TGTGCCAGCAGCCAGAGGGAGGGCTACGAGCAGTACTTC. The chain carries TRBV7-9 and TRBJ2-7; 7 nucleotides agree with TRBD2. Trimming at V came to 5 bases and at J to 3 bases, leaving 4 bases not matched to a gene. Germline V lookup: CDR1 SEHNR, CDR2 FQNEAQ (reference sequence). CDR3 length: 13 amino acids.

The chain has TRBV3-1 (or the pseudogene TRBV3-2) and TRBJ2-5; TRBD2 aligns across 7 bases. The germline gives CDR1 LGHDT, CDR2 YNNKEL (reference sequence). Unmatched junction bases numbered 10, after V lost 4 bases and J lost 2 bases. The CDR3 covers 16 residues. The CDR3 loop reads CASSPVASGLQETQYF. CDR3 coding DNA: TGTGCCAGCAGCCCCGTGGCTAGCGGCTTACAAGAGACCCAGTACTTC.

The chain uses TRBV4-1 and TRBJ2-2; TRBD1 matches at 8 bases. The V segment lost 2 bases and the J segment 6 bases; nucleotides outside the gene matches: 14. Germline loops: CDR1 MGHRA, CDR2 YSYEKL. The CDR3 totals 18 residues. This CDR3 reads CASSQTGQGAEKAGELFF. CDR3 nucleotides: TGCGCCAGCAGCCAAACCGGGCAGGGGGCGGAAAAGGCCGGGGAGCTGTTTTTT.

This chain links TRBV19 with TRBJ2-1, with 7 bases lining up with TRBD1. This CDR3 has 15 residues. Per germline, CDR1 LNHDA and CDR2 SQIVND (reference sequence). The V gene end was trimmed by 3 bases and the J gene end by 7 bases; junction bases not matched to a gene: 9. CDR3 loop: CASSIRRGGRNEQFF. The CDR3, as DNA: TGTGCCAGTAGTATTCGAAGAGGGGGCCGGAATGAGCAGTTCTTC.

The chain joins TRBV7-9 to TRBJ2-1, with a weak D call TRBD2 (7 bases). The CDR3 is made up of 14 amino acids. Germline V lookup: CDR1 SEHNR, CDR2 FQNEAQ (reference sequence). V was shortened by 4 bases and J by 14 bases, with 21 bases between the two germline ends. CDR3 protein: CASSSTVGGGVEFF. The CDR3 DNA reads TGTGCCAGCAGCTCGACCGTGGGAGGGGGTGTGGAGTTCTTC.

This chain joins TRBV19 and TRBJ2-7; D is undetermined. This CDR3 region has 14 residues. Trimming left V 3 bases short and J 7 bases short, with 16 bases between. Germline CDR1 is LNHDA and CDR2 is SQIVND (reference sequence). CDR3 in amino acids: CASSITSLLMEQYF. The CDR3, as DNA: TGTGCCAGTAGTATCACTTCCCTGCTGATGGAGCAGTACTTC.

Note on this clone: The junction departs from the called germline gene at one end, perhaps through a read error. This chain joins TRBV20-1 and TRBJ1-2; D not certain. The CDR3 loop spans 8 amino acids. CDR1 is DFQATT, CDR2 SNEGSKA, per germline (reference sequence). The CDR3 region is CSAPPRNF. The CDR3 DNA reads as TGCAGTGCTCCTCCGAGGAACTTC.

This rearrangement joins TRBV2 to TRBJ1-4; the match to TRBD1 covers 7 bases. V gave up 3 bases and J gave up 11 bases; unmatched junction bases: 12. Germline values: CDR1 SNHLY, CDR2 FYNNEI. The CDR3 has 15 amino acids. As DNA, the CDR3 is TGTGCCAGCAGTGACAAAACGAGACAGGGTATGAAACTGTTTTTT. Translation gives CASSDKTRQGMKLFF.

V and J are TRBV7-9 and TRBJ2-5; D is uncertain. Germline-derived CDR1 and CDR2 are SEHNR and FQNEAQ (reference sequence). The length of the CDR3 is 16 residues. The V end lost 1 base, the J end lost 3 bases, and 15 bases lay between the germline ends. Written as DNA, the CDR3 is TGTGCCAGCAGCTTAGAATCGGGCAGAATAGAAGAGACCCAGTACTTC. The encoded protein is CASSLESGRIEETQYF.

This clone was recorded once. The chain is built from TRBV11-2 and TRBJ1-3; D remains ambiguous. Trimming took 4 bases from V and 6 from J, leaving 19 bases between them. Germline V gives CDR1 SGHAT, CDR2 FQNNGV. This CDR3 region has 16 residues. The CDR3 spells CASSSSRRNPSNTIYF. The CDR3 DNA is TGTGCCAGCAGCTCCTCTCGTAGGAACCCGTCAAACACCATATATTTT.

The CDR3 nucleotides read TGTGCCTGGAAAACCCCCGGGACAGGGGACACTGAAGCTTTCTTT. Protein: CAWKTPGTGDTEAFF. The chain uses TRBV30 and TRBJ1-1; TRBD1 matches at 10 bases. Germline V gene data show CDR1 as GTSNPN and CDR2 as SVGIG (reference sequence). This CDR3 region has 15 residues. With V trimmed by 4 bases and J by 3 bases, 8 bases remained unmatched.

This chain uses TRBV3-1 (or the pseudogene TRBV3-2) with TRBJ1-5; D is perhaps TRBD1 (6 bases). The CDR3 sequence is 18 residues long. Trimming stripped 4 bases from V and 0 bases from J, with 19 bases between. Germline V gene data show CDR1 as LGHDT and CDR2 as YNNKEL (reference sequence). CDR3 DNA sequence: TGTGCCAGCAGCCCCCGATGGGGGCGAGGGGCTAGCAATCAGCCCCAGCATTTT. It encodes CASSPRWGRGASNQPQHF.

The chain uses TRBV5-1 and TRBJ2-4; 7 bases are shared with TRBD1. The V gene's germline CDR1 is SGHRS and CDR2 YFSETQ. The CDR3 sequence is 15 residues long. V was clipped by 4 bases and J by 9 bases; unmatched bases: 13. The CDR3 protein is CASSAPTGTVPIQYF. CDR3 coding DNA: TGCGCCAGCAGCGCCCCGACAGGGACCGTACCCATTCAGTACTTC.

V gene TRBV5-1 combines with J gene TRBJ2-4; possible D gene TRBD2, 7 bases. The CDR3 runs 14 residues. Germline V gene data show CDR1 as SGHRS and CDR2 as YFSETQ. V lost 0 bases, J lost 8 bases, and 12 bases lay in between. The DNA of the CDR3 is TGCGCCAGCAGCTTGGCCGGGGGGCGGGACATTCAGTACTTC. Its translation is CASSLAGGRDIQYF. The whole variable domain, filled in from reference TRBV5-1 and TRBJ2-4, reads KAGVTQTPRYLIKTRGQQVTLSCSPISGHRSVSWYQQTPGQGLQFLFEYFSETQRNKGNFPGRFSGRQFSNSRSEMNVSTLELGDSALYLCASSLAGGRDIQYFGAGTRLSVL.

The rearrangement joins TRBV24-1 to TRBJ1-1, with TRBD1 matching over 11 bases. The germline CDR1 and CDR2 sequences are KGHDR and SFDVKD. V gave up 10 bases and J gave up 3 bases; unmatched junction bases: 6. This CDR3 has 14 residues. The CDR3 DNA reads as TGTGCCACTTCCGGGACAGGGGGGGACACTGAAGCTTTCTTT. Translated: CATSGTGGDTEAFF.

Turning to this clone: The junction departs from germline at one end; a sequencing error may be responsible. The chain employs TRBV6-2 or TRBV6-3 and TRBJ1-4, with a weak D call TRBD1 (6 bases). From germline, CDR1 is MNHEY and CDR2 SVGEGT. The CDR3 sequence is 11 residues long. The CDR3 bases are TGTGCCAGCAGTTCCCTACAGGGCCGGATTTTT. This codes for CASSSLQGRIF.

The rearrangement joins TRBV5-1 to TRBJ1-1; D remains unclear. CDR1 is SGHRS and CDR2 is YFSETQ in the germline V gene. V lost 0 bases, J lost 2 bases, and 17 bases lay in between. This CDR3 has 17 amino acids. CDR3 nucleotide sequence: TGCGCCAGCAGCTTGGAGGGAGGGTGGATAAGCAACACTGAAGCTTTCTTT. Translating gives CASSLEGGWISNTEAFF.

This clone showed up just a few times. The V and J genes are TRBV12-3 or TRBV12-4 and TRBJ1-4; TRBD1 matches at 7 bases. This CDR3 is 13 amino acids long. V was pared by 2 bases and J by 7 bases, with 1 base of the junction left unmatched. The CDR3 region has the DNA TGTGCCAGCAGTTTAAGGGGGCTTGAAAAACTGTTTTTT. Residues: CASSLRGLEKLFF.

CDR3 sequence: CASSYRGGVNYEQYF. In nucleotides, the CDR3 is TGCGCCAGCAGCTACAGGGGCGGGGTGAACTACGAGCAGTACTTC. The gene calls are TRBV5-1 and TRBJ2-7; D possibly corresponds to TRBD1 (7 bases). The germline CDR1 and CDR2 sequences are SGHRS and YFSETQ. The CDR3 length is 15 residues. The germline V and J ends were trimmed by 3 bases and 3 bases, with 16 bases remaining between them.